Below, 25 T cell receptor beta chains from the same sample are listed, as sequenced in a study of blood T cells in healthy people across ages. Primers used in a second PCR of about 7 to 12 cycles were a sample-barcoded 5' primer and a J-beta primer mix. TCRdb itself ran the 5' RACE reads through MiXCR, one entry per CDR3 protein. Of approximately 800,000 distinct CDR3 sequences detected, approximately 59% appear once; the ten largest clones hold around 30%. Sequenced: blood. These receptors were taken from a man aged 25-40 years in good health.

The V and J genes are TRBV28 and TRBJ2-3; 8 nucleotides align to TRBD2. Looked up from germline, CDR1 is MDHEN and CDR2 is SYDVKM. Germline trimming cut 8 bases from V and 6 bases from J; bases unmatched to any gene: 13. This CDR3 spans 15 amino acids. In DNA form, the CDR3 reads TGTGCCAGCCGGCCCCCAACGGGGGGGCTGGATACGCAGTATTTT. This codes for CASRPPTGGLDTQYF.

The CDR3 sequence: CSAQRGDSLSYEQYF. CDR3 sequence (DNA): TGCAGTGCCCAGAGGGGGGACTCCCTTTCATACGAGCAGTACTTC. The J gene is TRBJ2-5, the V gene TRBV20-1; D may correspond to TRBD1 or TRBD2 (6 bases each). The J call may be faulty, since TRBJ2-7 better matches the DNA end. CDR1 is DFQATT and CDR2 is SNEGSKA in the germline V gene (reference sequence). The length of the CDR3 is 15 residues.

This clonotype appeared a single time. V usage is TRBV6-1 and J usage is TRBJ2-7, with D possibly matching TRBD1 (6 bases). Trimming shortened V by 0 bases and J by 2 bases, and 11 bases separated the two germline ends. The CDR3 covers 15 residues. CDR1 and CDR2 from the germline V gene are MNHNS and SASEGT. The CDR3 sequence is CASSEAPGQTYEQYF. As DNA, the CDR3 is TGTGCCAGCAGTGAAGCCCCCGGACAGACCTACGAGCAGTACTTC.

The chain couples TRBV5-1 to TRBJ2-6; possibly TRBD1 for D (5 bases). The CDR3 consists of 18 residues. The V gene lost 4 bases and the J gene lost 0 bases, with 17 bases spanning the gap. From germline, CDR1 is SGHRS and CDR2 YFSETQ. The DNA for the CDR3 is TGCGCCAGCAGCCATGGGGCGGCTTCCTCCTCTGGGGCCAACGTCCTGACTTTC. It specifies CASSHGAASSSGANVLTF.

This clonotype has a handful of counts. The chain couples TRBV6-6 to TRBJ2-5; TRBD2 matches 8 bases. Germline CDR1 MNHNY, CDR2 SVGAGI (reference sequence). The CDR3 length is 13 residues. J was trimmed by 11 bases and V by 0 bases; bases with no gene match: 5. CDR3 region: CASSYSNGGEQYF. For the CDR3, the DNA is TGTGCCAGCAGTTACTCGAACGGGGGGGAGCAGTACTTC.

This chain links TRBV6-2 or TRBV6-3 with TRBJ2-7; TRBD2 might be the D (5 bases). This CDR3 comprises 16 residues. Trimming removed 2 bases at V and 3 bases at J, with 17 bases between. Per the germline V gene, CDR1 is MNHEY and CDR2 is SVGEGT. CDR3 sequence (DNA): TGTGCCAGCAGTTACGCAAGCCCCCAGCGGAGCTACGAGCAGTACTTC. This codes for CASSYASPQRSYEQYF.

V is TRBV6-2 or TRBV6-3 and J is TRBJ1-2, with D possibly matching TRBD1 (5 bases). V was cut by 2 bases and J by 2 bases, with 15 bases left in between. This CDR3 comprises 16 residues. Germline CDR1 MNHEY, CDR2 SVGEGT. In DNA, the CDR3 is TGTGCCAGCAGTTACCCGGGACTGGCGTTAAACTATGGCTACACCTTC. Amino acid sequence: CASSYPGLALNYGYTF.

The chain carries TRBV12-3 or TRBV12-4 and TRBJ1-1; perhaps TRBD1 as D (6 bases). The CDR3 is made up of 14 amino acids. V lost 8 bases and J lost 2, with 15 bases in between. CDR3 sequence (DNA): TGTGCCAGCGGCAGAAAACAGGGCAACACTGAAGCTTTCTTT. Its protein product is CASGRKQGNTEAFF.

This chain connects TRBV25-1 to TRBJ1-4, with D unresolved. The CDR3 is 15 residues long. V lost 1 base to trimming and J lost 11 bases, with 17 bases between them. Germline CDR1 is MGHDK and CDR2 is SYGVNS. CDR3 protein: CASSEFLGSTEKLFF. The CDR3 nucleotides are TGTGCCAGCAGTGAATTTCTAGGGTCCACCGAGAAACTGTTTTTT.

This clonotype has just a few counts. The chain links TRBV29-1 to TRBJ2-5; tentative D call: TRBD2 (6 bases). This CDR3 is 13 amino acids long. Per the germline V gene, CDR1 is SQVTM and CDR2 is ANQGSEA. Trimming pared 4 bases from V and 0 bases from J, leaving 9 bases between. This CDR3 is CSVAEGNQETQYF. The CDR3 DNA follows: TGCAGCGTTGCGGAGGGTAACCAAGAGACCCAGTACTTC.

In the case of this clonotype: A much larger clone lies one base from this, so it may be a read error. The chain links TRBV7-2 to TRBJ2-5; 9 bases match TRBD1. The DNA end is more similar to TRBJ2-7, so the J call may be wrong. This CDR3 comprises 13 residues. Per the germline V gene, CDR1 is SGHTA and CDR2 is FQGNSA. CDR3 nucleotides: TGTGCCAGCGCGACCAACAGGGGGCGCGAGCAGTACTTC. This encodes CASATNRGREQYF.

The rearrangement uses TRBV12-3 or TRBV12-4 and TRBJ2-5, with TRBD2 matching 14 bases. The CDR3 extends over 10 amino acids. J lost 13 bases, V lost 8 bases, and 0 bases had no gene match. The DNA of the CDR3 is TGTGCCAGCGGACTAGCGGGGGGGTACTTC. Encoded protein: CASGLAGGYF.

The chain uses TRBV5-1 and TRBJ2-4, with 8 bases that match TRBD2. Per the germline V gene, CDR1 is SGHRS and CDR2 is YFSETQ. The CDR3 is 14 residues long. V lost 4 bases, J lost 1 base, and 1 base stayed unmatched. The CDR3 DNA reads TGCGCCAGCAGCCGGGAGGGGGCCAAAAACATTCAGTACTTC. It specifies CASSREGAKNIQYF. The whole variable domain, remainder taken from reference TRBV5-1 and TRBJ2-4, is KAGVTQTPRYLIKTRGQQVTLSCSPISGHRSVSWYQQTPGQGLQFLFEYFSETQRNKGNFPGRFSGRQFSNSRSEMNVSTLELGDSALYLCASSREGAKNIQYFGAGTRLSVL.

The chain carries TRBV10-3 and TRBJ2-4; 9 bases agree with TRBD2. The J call may be incorrect, as the DNA end agrees better with TRBJ2-7. The CDR3 totals 15 residues. Looked up from germline, CDR1 is ENHRY and CDR2 is SYGVKD. CDR3 nucleotide sequence: TGTGCCATCACCTCCTCGACTAGCGGAACCTACGAGCAGTACTTC. Its translation: CAITSSTSGTYEQYF.

The chain couples TRBV7-6 to TRBJ2-1, with D hard to call. The V and J ends lost 3 bases and 8 bases respectively, with 17 bases between them. Germline CDR1 SGHVS, CDR2 FNYEAQ. CDR3 length equals 15 residues. CDR3 in amino acids: CASSFGDSDIYEQFF. CDR3 coding DNA: TGTGCCAGCAGCTTTGGTGACTCCGATATATATGAGCAGTTCTTC.

Worth noting for this clonotype: Because it lacks the conserved phenylalanine or tryptophan at the end, this CDR3 is likely a read error. The V gene is TRBV4-3, the J gene TRBJ2-1; D remains ambiguous. Germline CDR1 LGHNA, CDR2 YSLEER. The CDR3 extends over 11 amino acids. The V end was cut by 3 bases, the J end by 5 bases, with 2 bases between. CDR3 sequence (DNA): TGCGCCAGCAGCCAGGACAATGAGCAGTTCTTA. Its translation is CASSQDNEQFL.

This clonotype was seen a handful of times. J is TRBJ2-1 and V is TRBV25-1; D might be TRBD1 or TRBD2, each matching 5 bases. Germline assignment: CDR1 MGHDK and CDR2 SYGVNS. The length of the CDR3 is 11 residues. Trimming removed 7 bases at V and 7 bases at J, with 8 bases between. CDR3 in amino acids: CASIWGNEQFF. DNA of the CDR3: TGTGCCAGCATATGGGGGAATGAGCAGTTCTTC.

This clonotype was seen a few times. The J gene is TRBJ2-7, the V gene TRBV6-2 or TRBV6-3; D is possibly TRBD2 (5 bases). The CDR3 has 12 residues. Germline assignment: CDR1 MNHEY and CDR2 SVGEGT. V was clipped by 8 bases and J by 3 bases, with 11 bases between them. CDR3 coding DNA: TGTGCCAGCCGGGATGTGGTCTACGAGCAGTACTTC. Residues: CASRDVVYEQYF.

The genes are TRBV6-1 and TRBJ2-5; D is unclear. Trimming shortened V by 0 bases and J by 5 bases, and 10 bases separated the two germline ends. Germline lookup yields CDR1 MNHNS and CDR2 SASEGT. The CDR3 is made up of 14 amino acids. CDR3 sequence: CASSEALHTETQYF. The DNA for the CDR3 is TGTGCCAGCAGTGAAGCGCTCCACACCGAGACCCAGTACTTC.

This clonotype turned up a few times. This chain uses TRBV7-2 with TRBJ1-5, with 8 positions matching TRBD1. Germline V gene data show CDR1 as SGHTA and CDR2 as FQGNSA. The CDR3 totals 15 residues. Unmatched junction bases numbered 8, after V lost 5 bases and J lost 5 bases. CDR3 bases: TGTGCCAGCAGCAGTGGGACAGGCCTTTATCAGCCCCAGCATTTT. Translating gives CASSSGTGLYQPQHF.

J is TRBJ2-3 and V is TRBV20-1; TRBD2 matches 9 bases. V shed 7 bases and J 4 bases; nucleotides not matched to a gene: 12. The CDR3 is made up of 15 amino acids. Per germline, CDR1 DFQATT and CDR2 SNEGSKA (reference sequence). The CDR3 sequence: CSVPERGGASDTQYF. DNA of the CDR3: TGCAGTGTTCCCGAGCGCGGGGGGGCCTCAGATACGCAGTATTTT.

The J gene is TRBJ2-1, the V gene TRBV4-2; 8 nucleotides agree with TRBD2. V lost 1 base, J lost 4 bases, and 12 bases stayed unmatched. The CDR3 extends over 18 amino acids. The germline V gene encodes CDR1 LGHNA and CDR2 YNFKEQ. CDR3 sequence reads: CASSQVGTGTSGYNEQFF. DNA of the CDR3: TGTGCCAGCAGCCAAGTTGGGACCGGGACTAGTGGGTACAATGAGCAGTTCTTC.

This clonotype was recorded once. The chain couples TRBV7-2 to TRBJ2-1, with 7 nucleotides matching TRBD2. CDR1 SGHTA and CDR2 FQGNSA come from the germline V gene. J was trimmed by 4 bases and V by 2 bases; bases with no gene match: 8. This CDR3 is 16 amino acids long. The DNA for the CDR3 is TGTGCCAGCAGCTTATGGGGCGGGGGAGGATACAATGAGCAGTTCTTC. Its protein is CASSLWGGGGYNEQFF.

This clonotype was detected a few times. The chain links TRBV4-3 to TRBJ2-4; D is possibly TRBD1 (6 bases). The DNA end lines up better with TRBJ2-7; the J call may be wrong. The CDR3 length is 14 residues. The V gene's germline CDR1 is LGHNA and CDR2 YSLEER. CDR3 region: CASSQDTGTYEQYF. In DNA, the CDR3 is TGCGCCAGCAGCCAAGATACAGGGACCTACGAGCAGTACTTC.

Only one count was recorded for this clonotype. This may stem from a read error, because a much larger clone lies one nucleotide away. The chain employs TRBV5-1 and TRBJ2-5; either TRBD1 or TRBD2 may fit D (5 bases each). V was trimmed by 6 bases and J by 1 base, leaving 13 bases between them. The length of the CDR3 is 14 residues. CDR1 and CDR2 (germline): SGHRS, YFSETQ. DNA of the CDR3: TGCGCCAGCAACATCACCGGGACCCAAGAGACCCAGTACTTC. It codes for CASNITGTQETQYF.